Below, 3 T cell receptor beta chains from the same sample are listed, as sequenced in a study of T cells in tuberculosis. The method was immunoSEQ multiplex PCR; TCRdb's version includes in-frame clones alone and lacks a portion of them. The data show approximately 40,000 clones, with roughly 94% seen just once and roughly 4.7% held by the top ten. Documented time point: new active TB diagnosis, blood taken before or within 7 days of starting treatment. Source: PBMCs, taken at tuberculosis diagnosis. These receptors were obtained from an adult with tuberculosis.

DNA of the CDR3: TGTGCCAGCAGGGACCAGGGGGCAAGTTCACCCCTCCACTTT. Protein sequence: CASRDQGASSPLHF. The V and J genes are TRBV2 and TRBJ1-6, with TRBD1 matching 8 bases. The CDR3 runs 14 residues. Germline V gives CDR1 SNHLY, CDR2 FYNNEI. The ends lost 6 bases at V and 9 bases at J; junction bases unmatched: 7.

This clone was detected once. The chain recombines TRBV13 with TRBJ1-3, with 7 nucleotides matching TRBD1. The V segment lost 3 bases and the J segment 7 bases; nucleotides outside the gene matches: 6. Germline V CDR1 and CDR2: PRHDT, FYEKMQ (reference sequence). The CDR3 contains 14 residues. CDR3 DNA sequence: TGTGCCAGCAGCTTTATACAGGGGCGTAACACCATATATTTT. It translates to CASSFIQGRNTIYF. Looking up the rest from reference TRBV13 and TRBJ1-3 gives the full variable domain: AAGVIQSPRHLIKEKRETATLKCYPIPRHDTVYWYQQGPGQDPQFLISFYEKMQSDKGSIPDRFSAQQFSDYHSELNMSSLELGDSALYFCASSFIQGRNTIYFGEGSWLTVV.

V is TRBV7-2 and J is TRBJ2-3, with D possibly being TRBD1 (6 bases). With 0 bases removed from V and 2 bases from J, the gap between germline ends came to 9 bases. CDR3 length: 15 amino acids. From germline, CDR1 is SGHTA and CDR2 FQGNSA. The chain's CDR3 is CASSLATGITDTQYF. The CDR3 DNA follows: TGTGCCAGCAGCTTAGCCACAGGGATCACAGATACGCAGTATTTT.